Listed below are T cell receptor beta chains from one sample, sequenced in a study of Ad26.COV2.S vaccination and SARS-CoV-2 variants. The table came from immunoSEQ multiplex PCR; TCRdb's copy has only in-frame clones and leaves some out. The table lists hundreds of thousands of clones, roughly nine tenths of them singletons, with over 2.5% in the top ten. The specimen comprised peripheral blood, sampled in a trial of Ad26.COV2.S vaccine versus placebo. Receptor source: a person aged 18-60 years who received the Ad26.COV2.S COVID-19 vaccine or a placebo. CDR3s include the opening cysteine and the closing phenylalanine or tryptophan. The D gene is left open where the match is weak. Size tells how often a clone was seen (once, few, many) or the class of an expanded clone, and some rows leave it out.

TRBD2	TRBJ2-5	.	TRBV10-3	TGTGCCATCAGTGACGTGGCGGGAGGTCGGCAAGAGACCCAGTACTTC	CAISDVAGGRQETQYF
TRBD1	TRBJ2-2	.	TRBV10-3	TGTGCCATCAGCCGACAGGGATTGGCCGGGGAGCTGTTTTTT	CAISRQGLAGELFF
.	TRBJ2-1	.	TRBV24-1	TGTGCCACCAGTGATTCGGGGAGGTCGAGGAATGAGCAGTTCTTC	CATSDSGRSRNEQFF
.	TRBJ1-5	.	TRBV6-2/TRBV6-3	TGTGCCAGCAGTTACCACCGGTCAGGAGCCGACAATCAGCCCCAGCATTTT	CASSYHRSGADNQPQHF
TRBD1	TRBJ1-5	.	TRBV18	TGTGCCAGCTCTCAGGGACAGTTACCAAATCAGCCCCAGCATTTT	CASSQGQLPNQPQHF
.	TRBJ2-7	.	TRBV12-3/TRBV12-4	TGTGCCAGCAGTTTAAACCTGAGGGAGCAGTACTTC	CASSLNLREQYF
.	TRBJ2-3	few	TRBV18	TGTGCCAGCTCCGGGAGTGATACGCAGTATTTT	CASSGSDTQYF
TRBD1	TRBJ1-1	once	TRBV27	TGTGCCAGCAGTCCCAGGGGGCCGGATGAAGCTTTCTTT	CASSPRGPDEAFF
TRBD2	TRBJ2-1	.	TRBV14	TGTGCCAGCAGCCTGTTTGCGGGAGGGCCTTCTCTCGAGCAGTTCTTC	CASSLFAGGPSLEQFF
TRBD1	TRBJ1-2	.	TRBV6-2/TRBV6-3	TGTGCCAGCAGCTCTACGACAGGGTGGTATGGCTACACCTTC	CASSSTTGWYGYTF
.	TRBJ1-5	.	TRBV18	TGTGCCAGCTCACCAGGGCTGGATCAGCCCCAGCATTTT	CASSPGLDQPQHF
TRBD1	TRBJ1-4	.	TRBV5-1	TGCGCCAGCAGCTTCTTAACAGGGGCAACTAATGAAAAACTGTTTTTT	CASSFLTGATNEKLFF
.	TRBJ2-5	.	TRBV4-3	TGCGCCAGCAGCCAAGACCTACGGGAGACCCAGTACTTC	CASSQDLRETQYF
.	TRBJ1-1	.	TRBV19	TGTGCCAGTAGCCGGGGGGTACGGTACACTGAAGCTTTCTTT	CASSRGVRYTEAFF